Listed below are T cell receptor beta chains from one sample, sequenced in a study of CD8 T cells in ankylosing spondylitis. One entry per CDR3 protein, called by TCRdb with MiXCR from the 5' RACE reads. This sample has around 130,000 distinct CDR3 sequences, with about an eighth found just once. The sequenced material came from blood, either unsorted or a sorted T cell fraction (not recorded which). Every receptor here comes from a female donor with ankylosing spondylitis or in good health (not recorded which). Both conserved end residues are part of each CDR3. D genes are given only for firm matches. Clone sizes are given selectively: once, few, many, or a class where the clone is expanded.

abundance	d_gene	j_gene	v_gene	CDR3aa	CDR3nt
few	.	TRBJ2-7	TRBV5-5	CASSLDWTSYEQYF	TGTGCCAGCAGCTTGGATTGGACTTCCTACGAGCAGTACTTC
.	.	TRBJ2-5	TRBV5-1	CASSDTSKETQYF	TGCGCCAGCAGCGATACTAGTAAGGAGACCCAGTACTTC
few	.	TRBJ2-7	TRBV7-9	CASSLSGSRYEQYF	TGTGCCAGCAGCTTATCCGGGAGCCGGTACGAGCAGTACTTC
few	TRBD2	TRBJ2-1	TRBV7-2	CASSRQAGTSHREQFF	TGTGCCAGCAGCCGACAAGCCGGGACTAGTCACCGTGAGCAGTTCTTC
many	.	TRBJ2-5	TRBV29-1	CSVGRPQETQYF	TGCAGCGTTGGACGGCCTCAAGAGACCCAGTACTTC
.	.	TRBJ1-2	TRBV3-1	CASALSKGLYGYTF	TGTGCCAGCGCCCTTAGCAAGGGGTTATATGGCTACACCTTC
many	.	TRBJ2-3	TRBV5-4	CASSLDFSAGAPRTQYF	TGTGCCAGCAGCTTGGATTTTTCGGCGGGGGCGCCTCGTACGCAGTATTTT
many	TRBD2	TRBJ2-3	TRBV10-3	CAITAGLAGTDTQYF	TGTGCCATCACTGCGGGACTAGCGGGCACAGATACGCAGTATTTT
few	.	TRBJ2-3	TRBV25-1	CASSDLTRDTDTQYF	TGTGCCAGCAGTGATCTGACCAGAGATACAGATACGCAGTATTTT
many	.	TRBJ2-1	TRBV29-1	CSVVQTYNEQFF	TGCAGCGTTGTTCAAACCTACAATGAGCAGTTCTTC
.	.	TRBJ2-2	TRBV20-1	CSARNRLNTGELFF	TGCAGTGCTAGGAACAGATTGAACACCGGGGAGCTGTTTTTT
.	TRBD1	TRBJ1-1	TRBV7-8	CASSLAAGTGNTEAFF	TGTGCCAGCAGCTTAGCCGCCGGGACAGGGAACACTGAAGCTTTCTTT
many	TRBD1	TRBJ2-7	TRBV4-2	CASSQDWMRTGVTYEQYF	TGTGCCAGCAGCCAAGATTGGATGCGGACAGGGGTAACCTACGAGCAGTACTTC
.	.	TRBJ2-2	TRBV6-5	CASSYSMGGAGGELFF	TGTGCCAGCAGTTACTCGATGGGGGGAGCGGGCGGGGAGCTGTTTTTT
.	TRBD1	TRBJ2-6	TRBV2	CASRPDRGAPIGANVLTF	TGTGCCAGCAGACCCGACAGGGGAGCCCCCATTGGGGCCAACGTCCTGACTTTC
once	.	TRBJ2-5	TRBV12-3/TRBV12-4	CASSWGLRETQYF	TGTGCCAGCAGTTGGGGACTGAGGGAGACCCAGTACTTC
many	TRBD1	TRBJ2-2	TRBV12-3/TRBV12-4	CASSLIPRQGTGELFF	TGTGCCAGCAGTTTAATACCTCGACAGGGGACCGGGGAGCTGTTTTTT
.	TRBD1	TRBJ2-1	TRBV10-3	CAISESTGDYPYNEQFF	TGTGCCATCAGTGAGTCGACAGGGGATTACCCCTACAATGAGCAGTTCTTC
.	.	TRBJ1-3	TRBV6-5	CASSYGSKSSGNTIYF	TGTGCCAGCAGTTACGGGTCGAAGAGCTCTGGAAACACCATATATTTT
many	.	TRBJ2-7	TRBV12-3/TRBV12-4	CASSFGGRRGEQYF	TGTGCCAGCAGTTTCGGGGGCAGGCGAGGCGAGCAGTACTTC
many	TRBD2	TRBJ2-5	TRBV5-1	CASSVTGTSQETQYF	TGCGCCAGCAGCGTCACCGGGACTAGCCAAGAGACCCAGTACTTC
few	TRBD1	TRBJ2-2	TRBV20-1	CSARETGGFDGELFF	TGCAGTGCTAGAGAGACAGGGGGCTTTGACGGGGAGCTGTTTTTT
many	.	TRBJ1-2	TRBV5-1	CASSLTSGIYGYTF	TGCGCCAGCAGCCTCACGTCCGGGATCTATGGCTACACCTTC
.	TRBD2	TRBJ2-7	TRBV19	CASSIERTSGSSYEQYF	TGTGCCAGTAGTATAGAGCGGACTAGCGGTAGCTCCTACGAGCAGTACTTC
many	.	TRBJ1-1	TRBV28	CASSLKWRGSTEAFF	TGTGCCAGCAGTTTAAAGTGGCGGGGTTCCACTGAAGCTTTCTTT